This T cell receptor (beta chain) was captured by sequencing in a study of CD8 T cells in Susac syndrome (dated by TCRdb to the late 2010s). At the level of the whole study: Among the Susac syndrome patients who were sequenced, clinically active disease was present in about six and clinical remission was observed in eight or nine. The study used repertoire sequencing to test whether antigen drove CD8+ T cell activation and differentiation in Susac syndrome. The study compared CD8+ T cell repertoire clonality among approximately twelve healthy donors, 14 Susac syndrome patients and about 16 multiple sclerosis patients. At the time of blood withdrawal, Susac syndrome patients were either therapy-naive, taking corticosteroids (with some also receiving IVIg), or on IVIg alone.

What the study reported, not specific to this receptor: The number of individuals in the TCR sequencing and HLA analysis was recognized as being relatively small. Clonal expansion was seen in Susac syndrome CD8+ repertoires, peaking in CD8+ TEMRA cells and being greater in clinically active patients than in remitting ones. In the total CD8+ and CD8+ TEMRA repertoires, approximately 16 and five Susac-specific public clones, respectively, were identified.

RNA was extracted with the RNeasy kit and 0.5 to 1 ug was reverse transcribed using random hexamers. The immunoSEQ multiplex PCR assay, covering 54 Vbeta and 13 Jbeta segments, was used to amplify TCR beta CDR3 regions. PCR amplification bias was corrected using a synthetic template baseline for primer optimization and computational correction. The source study handled its data this way. Reads were assigned to V, D and J genes according to IMGT and analyzed in immunoSEQ Analyzer, with only productive sequences retained. Clonality was computed as one minus Shannon entropy normalized by log2 of the number of productive unique sequences. For each patient and control, public and private clones were evaluated within the 100 most prevalent clones. Clones were defined as Susac-specific if absent from the healthy and MS cohorts, from 1052 published viral clones and from other ImmuneACCESS disease sequences. The public reads were reanalyzed by TCRdb: fastp trimming at Q25, MiXCR alignment, in-frame beta chains only. Entries that share a CDR3 protein sequence are merged under the most common genes and DNA. TCRdb, not the original authors, processed these V and J calls. Here the sample has more than 95,000 distinct CDR3 sequences; approximately 96% occur a single time. The ten biggest clones cover more than 0.2% of the sample.

The V and J ends are trimmed by 0 bases and 5 bases, leaving 16 bases between them. CDR1 and CDR2 were assigned from the germline V gene as KGHSH and LQKENI. Reading from cysteine to phenylalanine, the CDR3 counts 16 amino acids. CDR3 DNA only is kept here, 48 bases in frame from base 1. Peripheral blood CD8+ and CD4+ T cells from healthy donors, Susac syndrome patients and multiple sclerosis patients were profiled using high-throughput TCR beta sequencing. Recently defined diagnostic criteria for definite or probable disease were met by the Susac syndrome patients. Bulk CD8+ and CD4+ T cells were purified by magnetic negative isolation, while CD8+ TEMRA cells were enriched using FACS. Blood was collected in EDTA tubes and processed within 24 hours, with PBMCs isolated through density gradient centrifugation. PBMCs intended for TCR sequencing were cryopreserved in liquid nitrogen and were subsequently thawed in a 37 degrees C water bath. A purity of at least 90% was achieved for sorted or isolated CD4+, CD8+ and CD8+ TEMRA cells.

This clonotype has just one count. Its antigen has not been determined. The record has no base qualities; no much larger clone is one base away. A lone read is weak support. This chain joins TRBV18 to TRBJ2-5; there is no confident call for the D gene. This clonotype originated in a human donor with Susac syndrome. Sequenced input: CD8+ T cells from PBMCs. The nucleotide sequence reads as follows: TGTGCCAGCTCACCACCGGTTGTAGGGCCCGCGGAGACCCAGTACTTC. Its protein is CASSPPVVGPAETQYF. With the portions outside the CDR3 filled from the reference TRBV18 and TRBJ2-5 genes, the complete variable region becomes NAGVMQNPRHLVRRRGQEARLRCSPMKGHSHVYWYRQLPEEGLKFMVYLQKENIIDESGMPKERFSAEFPKEGPSILRIQQVVRGDSAAYFCASSPPVVGPAETQYFGPGTRLLVL.